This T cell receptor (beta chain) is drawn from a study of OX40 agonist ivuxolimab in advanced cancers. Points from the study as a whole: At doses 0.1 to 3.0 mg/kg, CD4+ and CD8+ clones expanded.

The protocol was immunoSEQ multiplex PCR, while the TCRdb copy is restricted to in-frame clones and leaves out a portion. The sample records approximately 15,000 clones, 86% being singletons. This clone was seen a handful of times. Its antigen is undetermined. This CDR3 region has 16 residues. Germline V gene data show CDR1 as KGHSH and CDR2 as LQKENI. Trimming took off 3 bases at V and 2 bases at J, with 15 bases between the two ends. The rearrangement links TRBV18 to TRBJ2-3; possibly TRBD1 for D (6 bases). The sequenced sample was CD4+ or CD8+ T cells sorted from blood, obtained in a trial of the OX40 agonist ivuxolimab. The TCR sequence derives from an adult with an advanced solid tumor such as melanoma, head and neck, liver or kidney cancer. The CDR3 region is CASSPSVGASTDTQYF. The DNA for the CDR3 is TGTGCCAGCTCACCGAGTGTGGGGGCTTCCACAGATACGCAGTATTTT. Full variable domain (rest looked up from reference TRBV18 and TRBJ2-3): NAGVMQNPRHLVRRRGQEARLRCSPMKGHSHVYWYRQLPEEGLKFMVYLQKENIIDESGMPKERFSAEFPKEGPSILRIQQVVRGDSAAYFCASSPSVGASTDTQYFGPGTRLTVL.